Given below is one T cell receptor beta chain in context. The antigen is not known. The sample belongs to a study of PD-L1 blockade in urothelial cancer. Regarding the study as a whole: Patients with below-median pretreatment blood clonality survived longer.

Profiled with immunoSEQ multiplex PCR; TCRdb holds only in-frame clones, not every one. This sample yields approximately 88,000 clones, of which less than 90% are seen a single time; roughly 1.9% belongs to the top ten. Time point given: pretreatment peripheral blood. Patients were diagnosed with urothelial carcinoma, either locally advanced or metastatic. Sampling of each patient yielded between 1 and 8 specimens, collected pretreatment and on-treatment. Sequenced material: PBMCs, taken around atezolizumab (anti-PD-L1) treatment. The receptor's source is a man in his 60s with urothelial cancer.

The DNA for the CDR3 is TGCAGCGTTGGCGGGGGGACCGCATATGGCTACACCTTC. Residues: CSVGGGTAYGYTF. The V and J genes are TRBV29-1 and TRBJ1-2; TRBD1 is a possible D gene (5 bases). The CDR3 covers 13 residues. The germline CDR1 and CDR2 sequences are SQVTM and ANQGSEA. The germline V and J ends were trimmed by 4 bases and 5 bases, with 14 bases remaining between them.